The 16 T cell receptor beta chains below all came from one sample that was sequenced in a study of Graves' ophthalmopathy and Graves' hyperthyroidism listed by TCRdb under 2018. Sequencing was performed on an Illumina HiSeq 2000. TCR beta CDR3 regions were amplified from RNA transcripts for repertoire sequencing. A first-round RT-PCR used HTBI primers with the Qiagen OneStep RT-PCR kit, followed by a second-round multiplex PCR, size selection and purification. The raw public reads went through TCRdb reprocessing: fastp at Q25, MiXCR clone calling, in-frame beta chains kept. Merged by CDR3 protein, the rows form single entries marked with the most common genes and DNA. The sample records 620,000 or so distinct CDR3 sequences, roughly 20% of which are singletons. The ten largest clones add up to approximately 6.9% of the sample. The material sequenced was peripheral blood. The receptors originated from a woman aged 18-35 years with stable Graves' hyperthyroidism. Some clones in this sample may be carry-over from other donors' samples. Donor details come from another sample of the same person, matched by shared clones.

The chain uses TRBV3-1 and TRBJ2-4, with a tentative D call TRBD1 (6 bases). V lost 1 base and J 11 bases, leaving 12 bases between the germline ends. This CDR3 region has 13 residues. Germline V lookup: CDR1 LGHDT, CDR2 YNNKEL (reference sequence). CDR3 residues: CASSQGTADLQYF. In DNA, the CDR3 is TGTGCCAGCAGCCAAGGGACAGCAGACCTTCAGTACTTC.

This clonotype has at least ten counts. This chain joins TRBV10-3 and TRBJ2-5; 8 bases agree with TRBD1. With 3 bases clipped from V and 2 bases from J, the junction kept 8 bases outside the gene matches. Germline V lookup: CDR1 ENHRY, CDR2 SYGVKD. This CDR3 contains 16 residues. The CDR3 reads CAISESQGAIQETQYF. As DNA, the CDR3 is TGTGCCATCAGTGAATCGCAGGGGGCCATACAAGAGACCCAGTACTTC.

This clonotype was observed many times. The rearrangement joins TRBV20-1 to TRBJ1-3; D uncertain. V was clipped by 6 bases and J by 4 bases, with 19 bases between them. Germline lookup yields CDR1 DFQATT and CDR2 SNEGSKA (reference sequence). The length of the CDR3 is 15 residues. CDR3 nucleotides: TGCAGTGCACGATGGCCTGGGGTCGGCGGAAACACCATATATTTT. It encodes CSARWPGVGGNTIYF.

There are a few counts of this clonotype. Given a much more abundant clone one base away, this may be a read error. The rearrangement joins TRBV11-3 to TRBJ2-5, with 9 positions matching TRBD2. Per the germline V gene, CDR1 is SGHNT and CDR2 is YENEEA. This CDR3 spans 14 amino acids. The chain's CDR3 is CASSLGGLAETKYF. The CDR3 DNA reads TGTGCCAGCAGCTTAGGGGGACTAGCCGAGACCAAGTACTTC. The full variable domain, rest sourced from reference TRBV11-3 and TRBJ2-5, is EAGVVQSPRYKIIEKKQPVAFWCNPISGHNTLYWYLQNLGQGPELLIRYENEEAVDDSQLPKDRFSAERLKGVDSTLKIQPAELGDSAVYLCASSLGGLAETKYFGPGTRLLVL.

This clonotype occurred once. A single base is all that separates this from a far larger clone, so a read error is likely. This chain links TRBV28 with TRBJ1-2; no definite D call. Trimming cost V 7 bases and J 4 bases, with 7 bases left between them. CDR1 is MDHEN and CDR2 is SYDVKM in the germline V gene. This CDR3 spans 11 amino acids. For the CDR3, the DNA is TGTGCCAGCACCCATGGCTATGGCTACACCTTC. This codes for CASTHGYGYTF.

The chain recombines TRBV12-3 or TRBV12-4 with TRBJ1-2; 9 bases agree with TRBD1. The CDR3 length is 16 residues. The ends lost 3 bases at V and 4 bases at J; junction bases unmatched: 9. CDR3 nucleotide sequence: TGTGCCAGCAGTTTTTACAGGGGGCGCTTCGTCTATGGCTACACCTTC. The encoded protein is CASSFYRGRFVYGYTF.

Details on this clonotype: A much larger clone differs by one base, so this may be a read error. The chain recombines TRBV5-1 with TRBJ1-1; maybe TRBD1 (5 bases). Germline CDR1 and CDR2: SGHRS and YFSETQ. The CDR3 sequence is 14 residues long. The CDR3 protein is CASSLWQGGTEALF. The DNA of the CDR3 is TGCGCCAGCAGCTTGTGGCAGGGAGGGACTGAAGCTCTCTTT.

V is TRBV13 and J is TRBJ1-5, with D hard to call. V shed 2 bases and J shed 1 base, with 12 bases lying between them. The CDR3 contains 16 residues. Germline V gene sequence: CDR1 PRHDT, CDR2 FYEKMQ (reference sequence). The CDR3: CASSLFETVSNQPQHF. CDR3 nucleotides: TGTGCCAGCAGCTTATTTGAGACGGTGAGCAATCAGCCCCAGCATTTT.

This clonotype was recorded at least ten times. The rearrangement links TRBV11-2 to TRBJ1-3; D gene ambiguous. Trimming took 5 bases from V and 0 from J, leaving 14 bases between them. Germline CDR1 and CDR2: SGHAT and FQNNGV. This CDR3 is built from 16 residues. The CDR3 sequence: CASSTLRGRSGNTIYF. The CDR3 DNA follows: TGTGCCAGCAGCACCCTCCGAGGGCGCTCTGGAAACACCATATATTTT.

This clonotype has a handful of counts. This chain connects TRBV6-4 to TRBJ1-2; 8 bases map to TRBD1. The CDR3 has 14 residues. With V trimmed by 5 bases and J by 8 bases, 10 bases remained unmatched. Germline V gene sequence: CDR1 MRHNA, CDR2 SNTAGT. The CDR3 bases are TGTGCCAGCAGTCGCCCAGGACAGGGAAAGGGCTACACCTTC. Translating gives CASSRPGQGKGYTF.

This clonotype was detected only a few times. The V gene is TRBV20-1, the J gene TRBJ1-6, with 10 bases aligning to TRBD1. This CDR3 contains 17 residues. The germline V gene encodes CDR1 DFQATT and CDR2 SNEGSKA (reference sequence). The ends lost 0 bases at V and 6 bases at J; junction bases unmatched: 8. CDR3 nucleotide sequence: TGCAGTGCTAGAGATACCCGACAGGGGGCAGTTAATTCACCCCTCCACTTT. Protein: CSARDTRQGAVNSPLHF.

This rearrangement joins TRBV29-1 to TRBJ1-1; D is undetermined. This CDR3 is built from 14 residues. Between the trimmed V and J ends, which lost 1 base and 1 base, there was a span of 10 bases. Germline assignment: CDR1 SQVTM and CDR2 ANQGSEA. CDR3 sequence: CSVEGRYWNTEAFF. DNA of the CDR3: TGCAGCGTTGAAGGTCGGTACTGGAACACTGAAGCTTTCTTT.

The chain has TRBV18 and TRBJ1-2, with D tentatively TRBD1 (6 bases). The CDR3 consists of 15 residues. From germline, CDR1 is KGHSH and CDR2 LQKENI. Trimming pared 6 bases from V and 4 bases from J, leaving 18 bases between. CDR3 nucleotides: TGTGCCAGCTCCCCTGACAGGAACTCAATCTATGGCTACACCTTC. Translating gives CASSPDRNSIYGYTF. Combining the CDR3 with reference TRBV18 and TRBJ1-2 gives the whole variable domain NAGVMQNPRHLVRRRGQEARLRCSPMKGHSHVYWYRQLPEEGLKFMVYLQKENIIDESGMPKERFSAEFPKEGPSILRIQQVVRGDSAAYFCASSPDRNSIYGYTFGSGTRLTVV.

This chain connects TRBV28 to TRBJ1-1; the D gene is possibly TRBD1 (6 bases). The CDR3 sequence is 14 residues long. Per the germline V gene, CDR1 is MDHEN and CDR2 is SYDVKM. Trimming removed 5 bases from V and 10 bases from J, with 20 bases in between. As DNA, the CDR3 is TGTGCCAGCAGTCGACCAGCTAGGGGGGGCAGAGCTTTCTTT. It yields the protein CASSRPARGGRAFF.

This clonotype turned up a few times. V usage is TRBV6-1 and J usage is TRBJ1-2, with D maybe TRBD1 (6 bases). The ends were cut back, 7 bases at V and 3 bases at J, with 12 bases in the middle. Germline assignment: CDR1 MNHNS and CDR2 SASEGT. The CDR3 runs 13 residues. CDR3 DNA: TGTGCCAGCAATCCCGGGACACACTATGGCTACACCTTC. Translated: CASNPGTHYGYTF.

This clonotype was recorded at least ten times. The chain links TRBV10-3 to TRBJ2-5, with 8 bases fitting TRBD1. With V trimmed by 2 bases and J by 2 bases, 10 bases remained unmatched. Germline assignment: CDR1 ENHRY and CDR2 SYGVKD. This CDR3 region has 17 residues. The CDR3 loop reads CAISEDPGQDIQETQYF. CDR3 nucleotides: TGTGCCATCAGTGAGGACCCGGGACAGGACATTCAAGAGACCCAGTACTTC.